These T cell receptor beta chains were read from a single sample in a study of shared clonotypes between healthy human individuals. Using immunoSEQ multiplex PCR, the repertoire was profiled, and TCRdb retains in-frame clones only, with some absent. The sample lists more than 2 million clones, roughly 95% seen once, with roughly 1% in the top ten. The sequenced material came from naive CD8+ T cells sorted from blood. The receptors come from a man between 18 and 35 years old in good health. CDR3s include the opening cysteine and the closing phenylalanine or tryptophan. Each record gives: CDR3 DNA, CDR3 protein, J gene, D gene, V gene, clone size. The D gene is left open where the match is weak. Size is omitted from some rows. Given values are once, few, many or a class for expanded clones.

cdr3_nt: TGTGCCAGCAGCTTAGCGCAGGACGACGGGGAGCTGTTTTTT; cdr3_aa: CASSLAQDDGELFF; j_call: TRBJ2-2; d_call: NA; v_call: TRBV7-6; clone_size: NA
cdr3_nt: TGTGCCAGCTCTTATACAGGCTATGGCTACACCTTC; cdr3_aa: CASSYTGYGYTF; j_call: TRBJ1-2; d_call: NA; v_call: TRBV6-5; clone_size: NA
cdr3_nt: TGTGCCAGCAGCTCCCGGCTAGCGGGAGATACGCAGTATTTT; cdr3_aa: CASSSRLAGDTQYF; j_call: TRBJ2-3; d_call: TRBD2; v_call: TRBV13; clone_size: NA
cdr3_nt: TGTGCCCTATACTCCTACGAGCAGTACTTC; cdr3_aa: CALYSYEQYF; j_call: TRBJ2-7; d_call: NA; v_call: TRBV21-1; clone_size: NA
cdr3_nt: TGTGCCATCCCCAGACCGGACACAGATACGCAGTATTTT; cdr3_aa: CAIPRPDTDTQYF; j_call: TRBJ2-3; d_call: NA; v_call: TRBV5-4; clone_size: once
cdr3_nt: TGTGCCAGCAGTCTGGGACTAGCGGGGCTACAGGAGACCCAGTACTTC; cdr3_aa: CASSLGLAGLQETQYF; j_call: TRBJ2-5; d_call: TRBD2; v_call: TRBV5-6; clone_size: once
cdr3_nt: TGCGCCAGCAGTCCAGTCAGGGGTAGGTGGCAGCCCCAGCATTTT; cdr3_aa: CASSPVRGRWQPQHF; j_call: TRBJ1-5; d_call: NA; v_call: TRBV23-1; clone_size: NA
cdr3_nt: TGTGCCAGCGGGCTAGCGGGAGGGCCGTGTTCCTACGAGCAGTACTTC; cdr3_aa: CASGLAGGPCSYEQYF; j_call: TRBJ2-7; d_call: TRBD2; v_call: TRBV9; clone_size: NA
cdr3_nt: TGCAGCGTGGTCCGGGGCGGAAACTATGGCTACACCTTC; cdr3_aa: CSVVRGGNYGYTF; j_call: TRBJ1-2; d_call: NA; v_call: TRBV29-1; clone_size: NA
cdr3_nt: TGTGCCAGCAGTTGGGGAGGGCTGGGGGAGCAGTACTTC; cdr3_aa: CASSWGGLGEQYF; j_call: TRBJ2-7; d_call: TRBD2; v_call: TRBV6-5; clone_size: NA
cdr3_nt: TGCGCCAGCAGCCAACAGGGACAGGGTACCTACGAGCAGTACTTC; cdr3_aa: CASSQQGQGTYEQYF; j_call: TRBJ2-7; d_call: TRBD1; v_call: TRBV4-1; clone_size: once
cdr3_nt: TGTGCCAGCAGCTTAGTAGCGGGAGATATCTACGAGCAGTACTTC; cdr3_aa: CASSLVAGDIYEQYF; j_call: TRBJ2-7; d_call: TRBD2; v_call: TRBV27; clone_size: NA
cdr3_nt: TGTGCCATCAGTGATCCGGGACTAGCGGGGACATTGGATACGCAGTATTTT; cdr3_aa: CAISDPGLAGTLDTQYF; j_call: TRBJ2-3; d_call: TRBD2; v_call: TRBV10-3; clone_size: NA
cdr3_nt: TGTGCCAGCAGTTTATACGCAGGGGGCTTTGAGGGCTACACCTTC; cdr3_aa: CASSLYAGGFEGYTF; j_call: TRBJ1-2; d_call: TRBD1; v_call: TRBV27; clone_size: once
cdr3_nt: TGTGCCAGCAGCTTCGATAATGAAAAACTGTTTTTT; cdr3_aa: CASSFDNEKLFF; j_call: TRBJ1-4; d_call: NA; v_call: TRBV13; clone_size: NA
cdr3_nt: TGTGCCAGCAGCCTCGGGACTAGCGCGTACAATGAGCAGTTCTTC; cdr3_aa: CASSLGTSAYNEQFF; j_call: TRBJ2-1; d_call: TRBD2; v_call: TRBV9; clone_size: NA
cdr3_nt: TGTGCCAGTAGTATAGATCAACAGGGGTCTTCACCCCTCCACTTT; cdr3_aa: CASSIDQQGSSPLHF; j_call: TRBJ1-6; d_call: TRBD1; v_call: TRBV19; clone_size: once
cdr3_nt: TGTGCCAGCAGCACCAGTGGACAGATCTACGAGCAGTACTTC; cdr3_aa: CASSTSGQIYEQYF; j_call: TRBJ2-7; d_call: NA; v_call: TRBV28; clone_size: once
cdr3_nt: TGTGCCAGCAGCATCCCCGGGGGAACGAGTGGCTACACCTTC; cdr3_aa: CASSIPGGTSGYTF; j_call: TRBJ1-2; d_call: NA; v_call: TRBV11-2; clone_size: NA
cdr3_nt: TGTGCCAGCAGCCTGCACACCGGGACAGGGGGAAAGGCTGAAGCTTTCTTT; cdr3_aa: CASSLHTGTGGKAEAFF; j_call: TRBJ1-1; d_call: TRBD1; v_call: TRBV5-4; clone_size: NA
cdr3_nt: TGTGCCAGCAGTTACTTGGGGACCCACACTGAAGCTTTCTTT; cdr3_aa: CASSYLGTHTEAFF; j_call: TRBJ1-1; d_call: NA; v_call: TRBV27; clone_size: NA
cdr3_nt: TGTGCCAGCAGCTTACGGGGGAACTCCTACGAGCAGTACTTC; cdr3_aa: CASSLRGNSYEQYF; j_call: TRBJ2-7; d_call: NA; v_call: TRBV11-2; clone_size: NA
cdr3_nt: TGTGCCAGCAGTCGGACAGGGGAGTCTGAAGCTTTCTTT; cdr3_aa: CASSRTGESEAFF; j_call: TRBJ1-1; d_call: TRBD1; v_call: TRBV6-5; clone_size: NA
cdr3_nt: TGTGCCAGCAGCTTAGCAATGACAGGTTTCTATGGCTACACCTTC; cdr3_aa: CASSLAMTGFYGYTF; j_call: TRBJ1-2; d_call: NA; v_call: TRBV11-2; clone_size: NA
cdr3_nt: TGTGCCAGCAGTGAGGCCGGTGAAGGAGTGAATTCACCCCTCCACTTT; cdr3_aa: CASSEAGEGVNSPLHF; j_call: TRBJ1-6; d_call: NA; v_call: TRBV2; clone_size: NA
cdr3_nt: TGTGCCAGCAGTGAAAGTCTACTACAAGGGGGACAAGAGACCCAGTACTTC; cdr3_aa: CASSESLLQGGQETQYF; j_call: TRBJ2-5; d_call: NA; v_call: TRBV6-1; clone_size: NA
cdr3_nt: TGTGCCTGGAGTGAAGGGCAGCAAAATCAGCCCCAGCATTTT; cdr3_aa: CAWSEGQQNQPQHF; j_call: TRBJ1-5; d_call: NA; v_call: TRBV30; clone_size: few
cdr3_nt: TGTGCCTGGGCCGGGGCCTCCTACGAGCAGTACTTC; cdr3_aa: CAWAGASYEQYF; j_call: TRBJ2-7; d_call: NA; v_call: TRBV30; clone_size: once
cdr3_nt: TGTGCCAGCAGCTTGGGCCAGGGTCTATTCGAGCAGTACTTC; cdr3_aa: CASSLGQGLFEQYF; j_call: TRBJ2-7; d_call: NA; v_call: TRBV5-6; clone_size: NA
cdr3_nt: TGTGCCAGCAGTCCCTGGGGGGACAGGGGGACCTACGAGCAGTACTTC; cdr3_aa: CASSPWGDRGTYEQYF; j_call: TRBJ2-7; d_call: TRBD1; v_call: TRBV25-1; clone_size: NA
cdr3_nt: TGTGCCAGCAGGGTCAATTGCCAGCCCCAGCATTTT; cdr3_aa: CASRVNCQPQHF; j_call: TRBJ1-5; d_call: NA; v_call: TRBV5-4; clone_size: NA
cdr3_nt: TGTGCCAGCAGCGTCGGGGTCCCGAACACTGAAGCTTTCTTT; cdr3_aa: CASSVGVPNTEAFF; j_call: TRBJ1-1; d_call: NA; v_call: TRBV9; clone_size: NA
cdr3_nt: TGTGCCAGCAGCGATAAACACAGGGAACCGAACACCGGGGAGCTGTTTTTT; cdr3_aa: CASSDKHREPNTGELFF; j_call: TRBJ2-2; d_call: NA; v_call: TRBV9; clone_size: NA